This TCR beta chain is from a study of shared T cell receptors in the human thymus. Sequencing was performed with immunoSEQ multiplex PCR; in TCRdb, only in-frame clones are kept and a portion is missing. The sample consists of about 380,000 clones, 85% to 95% of them appearing once. CDR3 length equals 14 residues. Between the trimmed V and J ends, which lost 6 bases and 3 bases, there was a span of 12 bases. CDR1 and CDR2 from the germline V gene are MNHNS and SASEGT. Sequencing was carried out using thymocytes. The source is a human donor. The V call is TRBV6-1, the J call TRBJ1-5, with no clear D. The chain's CDR3 is CASRTSPINQPQHF. The DNA for the CDR3 is TGTGCCAGCAGGACATCGCCAATCAATCAGCCCCAGCATTTT.